A single sample gave rise to the 19 T cell receptor beta chains below, sequenced in a study of T cell responses to AZD1222 COVID-19 vaccine. Here immunoSEQ multiplex PCR was the method, and the copy in TCRdb shows in-frame clones only, minus some. This sample has approximately 150,000 clones, with 90% found just once. The sample consisted of peripheral blood, taken 28 days after the second AZD1222 dose. These receptors all come from an adult who received the AZD1222 COVID-19 vaccine.

The V call is TRBV10-1, the J call TRBJ2-3, with TRBD1 identical over 7 bases. J was trimmed by 2 bases and V by 6 bases; bases with no gene match: 8. CDR3 size: 15 residues. Germline values: CDR1 WNHNN, CDR2 SYGVQD (reference sequence). CDR3 sequence: CASSADRSYTDTQYF. CDR3 nucleotides: TGCGCCAGCAGCGCGGACAGGTCGTACACAGATACGCAGTATTTT.

The chain joins TRBV7-3 to TRBJ2-2, with 9 nucleotides matching TRBD1. The V and J ends lost 2 bases and 5 bases, in that order; junction bases with no gene match: 6. Germline V gives CDR1 SGHTA, CDR2 FQGTGA. This CDR3 contains 16 residues. In DNA form, the CDR3 reads TGTGCCAGCAGCTTAGGGGGACAGGGTCGTACCGGGGAGCTGTTTTTT. Translating gives CASSLGGQGRTGELFF.

This CDR3 reads CAWSVAGSGTQYF. The CDR3 bases are TGTGCCTGGAGTGTCGCCGGGTCGGGGACCCAGTACTTC. V is TRBV30 and J is TRBJ2-5; D unclear. The germline V gene encodes CDR1 GTSNPN and CDR2 SVGIG (reference sequence). The V end lost 0 bases, the J end lost 7 bases, and 12 bases lay between the germline ends. This CDR3 comprises 13 residues.

This clone was seen only once. The chain has TRBV6-5 and TRBJ1-5; no clear D gene. V dropped 0 bases and J dropped 3 bases, with 9 bases sitting between them. This CDR3 region has 15 residues. Germline V gives CDR1 MNHEY, CDR2 SVGAGI. The CDR3 region is CASSYSRLYNQPQHF. CDR3 DNA sequence: TGTGCCAGCAGTTACTCGAGACTGTACAATCAGCCCCAGCATTTT.

The chain is built from TRBV28 and TRBJ2-7, with D tentatively TRBD1 (6 bases). The germline V gene encodes CDR1 MDHEN and CDR2 SYDVKM. The CDR3 consists of 13 residues. The V gene lost 9 bases and the J gene lost 2 bases, with 14 bases spanning the gap. In nucleotides, the CDR3 is TGTGCCAGGATACAGGGAGATCCCTACGAGCAGTACTTC. Translated: CARIQGDPYEQYF.

This chain uses TRBV14 with TRBJ2-1; 10 bases map to TRBD2. J lost 8 bases, V lost 2 bases, and 9 bases had no gene match. CDR1 and CDR2 (germline): SGHDN, FVKESK. The CDR3 spans 16 residues. DNA for the CDR3: TGTGCCAGCAGCCAACATGGGACTAGCGTAAAAGATGAGCAGTTCTTC. It specifies CASSQHGTSVKDEQFF.

V and J are TRBV27 and TRBJ2-7, with 13 positions matching TRBD2. Germline CDR1 and CDR2: MNHEY and SMNVEV (reference sequence). CDR3 length: 14 residues. V shed 8 bases and J 7 bases; nucleotides not matched to a gene: 8. The CDR3 region is CASRLAGGPGEQYF. Here the CDR3 DNA reads TGTGCCAGCCGACTAGCGGGAGGCCCAGGGGAGCAGTACTTC.

This clone was counted at least ten times. The chain couples TRBV7-9 to TRBJ2-3; D remains ambiguous. With 2 bases removed from V and 0 bases from J, the gap between germline ends came to 15 bases. Germline V gene sequence: CDR1 SEHNR, CDR2 FQNEAQ (reference sequence). This CDR3 has 17 residues. CDR3 residues: CASSLNPFAASTDTQYF. The CDR3 coding sequence is TGTGCCAGCAGCTTAAACCCCTTTGCCGCCAGCACAGATACGCAGTATTTT. The variable domain in full, completed from reference TRBV7-9 and TRBJ2-3, reads DTGVSQNPRHKITKRGQNVTFRCDPISEHNRLYWYRQTLGQGPEFLTYFQNEAQLEKSRLLSDRFSAERPKGSFSTLEIQRTEQGDSAMYLCASSLNPFAASTDTQYFGPGTRLTVL.

The chain uses TRBV19 and TRBJ2-7, with D perhaps TRBD1 (6 bases). The CDR3 is 14 amino acids. V lost 6 bases, J lost 5 bases, and 17 bases lay in between. Germline V gene sequence: CDR1 LNHDA, CDR2 SQIVND (reference sequence). This CDR3 is CASRGSWQGNEQYF. The CDR3 region has the DNA TGTGCCAGTAGGGGCTCTTGGCAGGGGAACGAGCAGTACTTC.

The V call is TRBV5-1, the J call TRBJ2-2, with TRBD2 identical over 9 bases. J was trimmed by 4 bases and V by 2 bases; bases with no gene match: 6. The CDR3 extends over 16 amino acids. Per the germline V gene, CDR1 is SGHRS and CDR2 is YFSETQ. The CDR3 nucleotides read TGCGCCAGCAGCTTCTTAGCGGGGGATAGCACCGGGGAGCTGTTTTTT. It codes for CASSFLAGDSTGELFF.

The chain carries TRBV6-1 and TRBJ2-7; the D is unclear. The CDR3 sequence is 14 residues long. Trimming removed 2 bases from V and 2 bases from J, with 10 bases in between. CDR1 is MNHNS and CDR2 is SASEGT in the germline V gene. CDR3 in amino acids: CASSEYEVPYEQYF. CDR3 DNA sequence: TGTGCCAGCAGTGAATATGAGGTCCCCTACGAGCAGTACTTC.

The chain links TRBV30 to TRBJ1-2; tentative D call: TRBD1 (5 bases). The CDR3 totals 13 residues. From germline, CDR1 is GTSNPN and CDR2 SVGIG (reference sequence). The V end was cut by 4 bases, the J end by 8 bases, with 17 bases between. The CDR3 region has the DNA TGTGCCTGGAACAGCGGGGCTATTCGGGGCTACACCTTC. Residues: CAWNSGAIRGYTF.

The V call is TRBV28, the J call TRBJ1-6; TRBD1 matches at 7 bases. With 7 bases clipped from V and 13 bases from J, the junction kept 13 bases outside the gene matches. The CDR3 covers 14 residues. Germline CDR1 MDHEN, CDR2 SYDVKM. In nucleotides, the CDR3 is TGTGCCAGCACCCCAGGGGGAGCCGCGGGGCCCCTCCACTTT. It specifies CASTPGGAAGPLHF.

The chain carries TRBV24-1 and TRBJ2-7, with D perhaps matching TRBD2 (6 bases). The CDR3 spans 15 residues. From germline, CDR1 is KGHDR and CDR2 SFDVKD. Trimming removed 4 bases from V and 3 bases from J, with 15 bases in between. This CDR3 is CATSDPAGGDYEQYF. The CDR3 DNA follows: TGTGCCACCAGTGACCCCGCAGGAGGGGACTACGAGCAGTACTTC.

The rearrangement uses TRBV18 and TRBJ2-1, with a possible D match to TRBD2 (6 bases). Trimming pared 1 base from V and 4 bases from J, leaving 14 bases between. The CDR3 totals 16 residues. CDR1 and CDR2 (germline): KGHSH, LQKENI. The CDR3 nucleotides read TGTGCCAGCTCACCACAGCGCAGTGCGGGATACAATGAGCAGTTCTTC. This encodes CASSPQRSAGYNEQFF.

V gene TRBV7-9 combines with J gene TRBJ2-7; unclear D gene. CDR3 length: 13 amino acids. Germline loops: CDR1 SEHNR, CDR2 FQNEAQ (reference sequence). V was trimmed by 11 bases and J by 0 bases, leaving 14 bases between them. The CDR3 nucleotides read TGTGCCGGCGTCCCCGCCAGCTCCTACGAGCAGTACTTC. This sequence encodes CAGVPASSYEQYF.

V usage is TRBV4-2 and J usage is TRBJ2-2; D is uncertain. Germline-derived CDR1 and CDR2 are LGHNA and YNFKEQ. The ends were cut back, 0 bases at V and 3 bases at J, with 14 bases in the middle. The CDR3 sequence is 17 residues long. This CDR3 is CASSQDAPNGDTGELFF. For the CDR3, the DNA is TGTGCCAGCAGCCAAGACGCCCCGAATGGGGACACCGGGGAGCTGTTTTTT.

This clone was seen just once. The V gene is TRBV7-9, the J gene TRBJ1-2; the D gene is possibly TRBD1 (5 bases). The CDR3 covers 15 residues. Trimming stripped 6 bases from V and 3 bases from J, with 17 bases between. Germline V lookup: CDR1 SEHNR, CDR2 FQNEAQ (reference sequence). The CDR3: CASRPPQGSHYGYTF. DNA for the CDR3: TGTGCCAGCAGACCCCCCCAGGGATCCCACTATGGCTACACCTTC.

The rearrangement links TRBV5-6 to TRBJ1-2; TRBD1 matches 8 bases. Germline-derived CDR1 and CDR2 are SGHDT and YYEEEE. The CDR3 extends over 16 amino acids. With 0 bases clipped from V and 6 bases from J, the junction kept 10 bases outside the gene matches. The DNA for the CDR3 is TGTGCCAGCAGCTTGGATGGACAGGGTTTTTCGGATGGCTACACCTTC. It is translated as CASSLDGQGFSDGYTF.